The rows below give T cell receptor beta chains drawn from one sample of a study of neurological immune-mediated disorders. TCRdb processed the 5' RACE reads anew with MiXCR; each CDR3 protein has one entry. In the table there are roughly 32,000 distinct CDR3 sequences, 5.5% to 7% of which are singletons. The specimen sequenced was CD4+ T cells from blood. These receptors were collected from a woman aged 50 to 60 in good health. Each CDR3 is given with its conserved first and last residue. D genes are given only for firm matches. Size tells how often a clone was seen (once, few, many) or the class of an expanded clone, and some rows leave it out.

TRBJ2-3 many TRBV14 . TGTGCCAGCAGCCAAGAGGGCGGTTGGACAGATACGCAGTATTTT CASSQEGGWTDTQYF
TRBJ1-2 many TRBV10-3 . TGTGCCATCAGTTCAGGGGCAGGTGGCTACACCTTC CAISSGAGGYTF
TRBJ2-7 many TRBV14 . TGTGCCAGTGGAGACAGGCACACCTACGAGCAGTACTTC CASGDRHTYEQYF
TRBJ2-7 . TRBV7-2 TRBD2 TGTGCCAGCAGCTCCGGGACTAGCGGGGGTCCCAGGTACGAGCAGTACTTC CASSSGTSGGPRYEQYF
TRBJ2-7 many TRBV5-1 . TGCGCCAGCAGCTTCGATCTGACAGGCCTGCGCGAGCAGTACTTC CASSFDLTGLREQYF
TRBJ2-3 many TRBV5-1 . TGCGCCAGCAGCTTGTTTCGGGAATACACAGATACGCAGTATTTT CASSLFREYTDTQYF
TRBJ2-5 many TRBV3-1 TRBD1 TGTGCCAGCAGCCGCCTATGGGGACAGCCGCAAGAGACCCAGTACTTC CASSRLWGQPQETQYF
TRBJ2-2 many TRBV9 . TGTGCCAGCAGCCCCCGGAATTCCGGGGAGCTGTTTTTT CASSPRNSGELFF
TRBJ2-3 many TRBV28 TRBD1 TGTGCCAGCAGTTTCGGGACAGGGCCGGGCACAGATACGCAGTATTTT CASSFGTGPGTDTQYF
TRBJ2-1 many TRBV5-1 TRBD1 TGCGCCAGCAGCTTGGCATCACCGGGACAGGGGGCTTACAATGAGCAGTTCTTC CASSLASPGQGAYNEQFF
TRBJ1-5 many TRBV5-6 . TGTGCCAGCAGCTTGCTAGGGCAACAGCCCCAGCATTTT CASSLLGQQPQHF
TRBJ1-1 . TRBV5-5 . TGTGCCAGCAGCCCCCTCGGCTTGCTGAACACTGAAGCTTTCTTT CASSPLGLLNTEAFF
TRBJ1-4 many TRBV4-3 . TGCGCCAGCAGCCAAGATCCCCTATATAAGGAAAAACTGTTTTTT CASSQDPLYKEKLFF
TRBJ1-3 . TRBV29-1 . TGCAGCGCTGCCCAGGGAGGGGGAAACACCATATATTTT CSAAQGGGNTIYF
TRBJ1-2 many TRBV20-1 . TGCAGTGCTAGTTCGTGGGATTATAACTATGGCTACACCTTC CSASSWDYNYGYTF
TRBJ2-3 many TRBV9 . TGTGCCAGCAGCGGAGACAGGACTGGAGGCACAGATACGCAGTATTTT CASSGDRTGGTDTQYF
TRBJ1-1 many TRBV5-1 TRBD1 TGCGCCAGCAGCTCGGGACAGGGGGTCACTGAAGCTTTCTTT CASSSGQGVTEAFF
TRBJ1-3 many TRBV20-1 . TGCAGTGCTAGGTCCCAGGGTTATTCTGGAAACACCATATATTTT CSARSQGYSGNTIYF
TRBJ2-1 many TRBV27 . TGTGCCAGCAGTTTAAATTCCGGGGGCTCCTACAATGAGCAGTTCTTC CASSLNSGGSYNEQFF
TRBJ1-2 many TRBV20-1 TRBD1 TGCAGTGCTAGAGGACAGGGGGCTGAATATGGCTACACCTTC CSARGQGAEYGYTF
TRBJ1-1 many TRBV28 . TGTGCCAGCAGTTTAAACAGGGTGAACACTGAAGCTTTCTTT CASSLNRVNTEAFF
TRBJ2-7 many TRBV20-1 . TGCAGTGCCGCCCGAAGAGGGCACGAGCAGTACTTC CSAARRGHEQYF
TRBJ1-2 once TRBV5-5 TRBD1 TGTGCCAGCAGCCCTAGACAGGGGGCTGGCTACACCTTC CASSPRQGAGYTF
TRBJ1-5 many TRBV7-2 TRBD1 TGTGCCAGCAGTCCAGGGGGCGCCCCAAATCAGCCCCAGCATTTT CASSPGGAPNQPQHF
TRBJ2-3 many TRBV5-1 . TGCGCCAGCAGCTTGGGGCAGGACACAGATACGCAGTATTTT CASSLGQDTDTQYF
TRBJ1-2 many TRBV28 . TGTGCCAGCAGTCTGGACACCAGACCAGGCTACACCTTC CASSLDTRPGYTF
TRBJ2-7 . TRBV5-1 . TGCGCCAGCAGGGCAGAGATCTCCTACGAGCAGTACTTC CASRAEISYEQYF
TRBJ2-7 many TRBV28 TRBD1 TGTGCCAGCAGTTTATCCCTCGGACAGGGTTGGTACGAGCAGTACTTC CASSLSLGQGWYEQYF
TRBJ2-7 many TRBV7-9 . TGTGCCAGCAGCTTGTCAGGACAATACGAGCAGTACTTC CASSLSGQYEQYF
TRBJ2-4 many TRBV30 . TGTGCCTGGAGTGTAGGTGCTGGAAACATTCAGTACTTC CAWSVGAGNIQYF
TRBJ1-2 many TRBV5-6 . TGTGCCAGCAGCTTGGACCAGAACTATGGCTACACCTTC CASSLDQNYGYTF
TRBJ1-5 many TRBV20-1 . TGCAGTGCTAGATCCCCGGGACGGGAAGCAGATAGCAATCAGCCCCAGCATTTT CSARSPGREADSNQPQHF
TRBJ1-6 many TRBV6-6 . TGTGCCAGCAGTCCCGCGGGTCCCCTCCACTTT CASSPAGPLHF
TRBJ2-1 . TRBV19 . TGTGCCAGTAGTATTTACGCGACCACCTACAATGAGCAGTTCTTC CASSIYATTYNEQFF
TRBJ2-1 many TRBV6-6 TRBD2 TGTGCCAGCAGTTTGGGGGGTAGCGGGACAAATGAGCAGTTCTTC CASSLGGSGTNEQFF
TRBJ2-3 many TRBV11-2 . TGTGCCAGCAGTTTCAGTCGGGGCCGTGGCACAGATACGCAGTATTTT CASSFSRGRGTDTQYF
TRBJ2-3 many TRBV12-3/TRBV12-4 . TGTGCCAGCAGCCCCGACAGGGCCCGCGGGAATACGCAGTATTTT CASSPDRARGNTQYF
TRBJ2-3 many TRBV7-2 . TGTGCCAGCAGCTTAAGGGGGAGCGGATCAGATACGCAGTATTTT CASSLRGSGSDTQYF
TRBJ1-5 . TRBV10-3 . TGTGCCAGCAGTGGGGGGGGCGGTCAGCCCCAGCATTTT CASSGGGGQPQHF
TRBJ2-1 many TRBV5-1 TRBD1 TGCGCCAGCAGCTTCCCGGGACAGGGGAACAATGAGCAGTTCTTC CASSFPGQGNNEQFF
TRBJ2-7 many TRBV5-1 TRBD2 TGCGCCAGCAGCAATGGAGCTAGCGGGAAAGCCAAGGGGTACGAGCAGTACTTC CASSNGASGKAKGYEQYF
TRBJ1-1 many TRBV28 . TGTGCCAGCATCAACACTATGTTTGAAGCTTTCTTT CASINTMFEAFF
TRBJ2-2 many TRBV7-6 TRBD2 TGTGCCAGCAGCCGAAGACTAGCGGGGATGGCCGGGGAGCTGTTTTTT CASSRRLAGMAGELFF
TRBJ2-2 many TRBV7-9 TRBD2 TGTGCCAGCAGCTTCCTGACTAGCTACACCGGGGAGCTGTTTTTT CASSFLTSYTGELFF
TRBJ1-1 . TRBV12-5 TRBD1 TGTGCTAGTGGTTTGGGAACACAGGGGAGGACTGAAGCTTTCTTT CASGLGTQGRTEAFF
TRBJ1-4 many TRBV5-1 . TGCGCCAGCAGCTTGGAAGGGGGATCTAATGAAAAACTGTTTTTT CASSLEGGSNEKLFF
TRBJ2-2 many TRBV20-1 . TGCAGTGCTAGACCTCTTAGAGCGAACACCGGGGAGCTGTTTTTT CSARPLRANTGELFF
TRBJ2-6 many TRBV7-7 TRBD1 TGTGCCAGCAGCTCGGGACAGGGGTTCTCTGGGGCCAACGTCCTGACTTTC CASSSGQGFSGANVLTF
TRBJ1-5 many TRBV18 TRBD1 TGTGCCAGCTCGGCGGACAGGTCGAGCAATCAGCCCCAGCATTTT CASSADRSSNQPQHF
TRBJ2-5 many TRBV6-1 . TGTGCCAGCAGTGAAGACTGGGTCTCCCAAGAGACCCAGTACTTC CASSEDWVSQETQYF
TRBJ1-6 many TRBV25-1 . TGTGCCAGCAGTGGGACAGCTAATTCACCCCTCCACTTT CASSGTANSPLHF
TRBJ2-2 many TRBV9 TRBD2 TGTGCCAGCAGCGTACACGGAGGACTAGCGGTCGCGAACACCGGGGAGCTGTTTTTT CASSVHGGLAVANTGELFF
TRBJ1-4 many TRBV28 . TGTGCCAGCACCCCTCCGGGGGGCGCATATGAAAAACTGTTTTTT CASTPPGGAYEKLFF